This T cell receptor (beta chain) derives from a study of blood T cell repertoires in COVID-19. Some clones are missing from TCRdb's copy, which holds only in-frame ones; the method was immunoSEQ multiplex PCR. The sample holds fewer than 250,000 clones, approximately 85% seen once. This CDR3 has 18 residues. Trimming left V 5 bases short and J 1 base short, with 22 bases between. The germline V gene has CDR1 MDHEN and CDR2 SYDVKM. The genes are TRBV28 and TRBJ2-3; perhaps TRBD2 as D (7 bases). This receptor was taken from a man aged 40-50 years with acute or convalescent COVID-19. Sequencing was performed on peripheral blood. The CDR3 region is CASSPVFGAGARTDTQYF. CDR3 in DNA: TGTGCCAGCAGTCCCGTCTTTGGGGCGGGGGCCCGCACAGATACGCAGTATTTT.